A single sample gave rise to the 17 T cell receptor beta chains below, sequenced in a study of tumor and adjacent non-tumor tissue in lung cancer. TCRbeta libraries were built with three rounds of nested PCR, modified from ARM-PCR. TCRdb independently ran MiXCR on the multiplex PCR reads; one entry per CDR3 protein. The table includes 90,000 to 130,000 distinct CDR3 sequences, over 75% detected once. RNA was extracted from bulk tissue without any cell sorting. The material sequenced was lung tumor tissue. The receptors were sampled from a man between 70 and 80 years old with non-small cell lung cancer.

The J gene is TRBJ2-5, the V gene TRBV6-6; D is unclear. The germline V gene encodes CDR1 MNHNY and CDR2 SVGAGI (reference sequence). This CDR3 contains 14 residues. Trimming took 2 bases from V and 2 from J, leaving 9 bases between them. The CDR3 reads CASSYGIQQETQYF. The CDR3 coding sequence is TGTGCCAGCAGTTACGGGATACAACAAGAGACCCAGTACTTC.

J is TRBJ2-2 and V is TRBV4-3, with 10 bases that match TRBD2. The CDR3 is made up of 18 amino acids. V lost 7 bases and J lost 7; bases outside the gene matches: 18. CDR1 and CDR2 (germline): LGHNA, YSLEER. The chain's CDR3 is CASTQEVLLAGVGGELFF. The CDR3 nucleotides are TGCGCCAGCACTCAAGAAGTCCTCCTAGCGGGAGTGGGCGGGGAGCTGTTTTTT.

To note about this clonotype: At one boundary the junction diverges from the germline segment, which might be a read error. The chain is built from TRBV11-2 and TRBJ2-1, with TRBD2 matching over 7 bases. The CDR3 runs 16 residues. The germline gives CDR1 SGHAT, CDR2 FQNNGV. In nucleotides, the CDR3 is TGTGCCGGCAGCCTAGGGTTCGGGAGGACCTACAATGAGCAGTTCTTC. Its translation: CAGSLGFGRTYNEQFF.

The chain employs TRBV29-1 and TRBJ2-4, with a possible D match to TRBD2 (7 bases). CDR1 and CDR2 from the germline V gene are SQVTM and ANQGSEA. The length of the CDR3 is 15 residues. Trimming shortened V by 4 bases and J by 8 bases, and 21 bases separated the two germline ends. The CDR3 protein is CSVAPIGGRVHIQYF. CDR3 bases: TGCAGCGTTGCCCCCATCGGGGGGCGGGTACACATTCAGTACTTC.

This chain joins TRBV5-6 and TRBJ2-4, with D perhaps matching TRBD2 (6 bases). V gave up 4 bases and J gave up 6 bases, with 23 bases separating them. Per germline, CDR1 SGHDT and CDR2 YYEEEE. The CDR3 spans 17 residues. CDR3 residues: CASSATGSGVVGNIQYF. CDR3 sequence (DNA): TGTGCCAGCAGCGCTACCGGGTCGGGGGTAGTTGGAAACATTCAGTACTTC. The whole variable domain, filled in from reference TRBV5-6 and TRBJ2-4, reads DAGVTQSPTHLIKTRGQQVTLRCSPKSGHDTVSWYQQALGQGPQFIFQYYEEEERQRGNFPDRFSGHQFPNYSSELNVNALLLGDSALYLCASSATGSGVVGNIQYFGAGTRLSVL.

A word on this clonotype: The junction departs from germline at one end; a sequencing error may be responsible. The V and J genes are TRBV6-1 and TRBJ2-1, with D perhaps TRBD1 or TRBD2 (7 bases each). The CDR3 is 16 amino acids. The germline V gene encodes CDR1 MNHNS and CDR2 SASEGT. Here the CDR3 reads CASTLRGGTGSNDQFF. In DNA form, the CDR3 reads TGTGCCAGTACCCTCAGGGGGGGCACCGGGTCCAATGATCAGTTCTTC.

The CDR3 DNA is TGTGCCAGCAGCTTAGATCTCACGGGGGATAGGGGTGAGCAGTTCTTC. It specifies CASSLDLTGDRGEQFF. The rearrangement joins TRBV11-3 to TRBJ2-1; D perhaps matches TRBD2 (6 bases). V was cut by 0 bases and J by 9 bases, with 18 bases left in between. The CDR3 is made up of 16 amino acids. CDR1 and CDR2 from the germline V gene are SGHNT and YENEEA.

To note about this clonotype: A much more abundant neighbour one base away suggests this may be a read error. This chain joins TRBV7-3 and TRBJ2-1; 8 bases align to TRBD2. From germline, CDR1 is SGHTA and CDR2 FQGTGA. The CDR3 is made up of 14 amino acids. J was trimmed by 9 bases and V by 2 bases; bases with no gene match: 6. CDR3 nucleotides: TGTGCCAGCAGCTTAGACGGGGGGGATTGTGAGCAGTTCTTC. Translated, it gives CASSLDGGDCEQFF.

As regards this clonotype: One base away lies a much larger clone, so this may be a sequencing read error. The missing conserved phenylalanine or tryptophan at the end of this CDR3 makes a read error likely. The chain couples TRBV29-1 to TRBJ1-1; 9 bases map to TRBD1. The CDR3 consists of 13 residues. CDR1 is SQVTM, CDR2 ANQGSEA, per germline. The CDR3 DNA follows: TGCAGCGGCCTCGGACAGGGGAGCACTAAAGCTTTCTCT. This sequence encodes CSGLGQGSTKAFS.

This clonotype was detected only once. Given the absence of the conserved phenylalanine or tryptophan at the CDR3 end, a read error is likely. This chain links TRBV29-1 with TRBJ2-7; perhaps TRBD2 as D (6 bases). V was trimmed by 6 bases and J by 2 bases, leaving 17 bases between them. The CDR3 is 14 amino acids. Germline V gene data show CDR1 as SQVTM and CDR2 as ANQGSEA. The CDR3 protein is CSVERAGLTYEQYS. The CDR3 DNA sequence: TGCAGCGTCGAAAGGGCGGGACTGACCTACGAGCAGTACTCC.

Concerning this clonotype: Given the absence of the conserved phenylalanine or tryptophan at the CDR3 end, a read error is likely. The DNA is omitted, as the CDR3 cannot be located on it reliably, and the CDR3 follows TCRdb's listing. The chain joins TRBV29-1 to TRBJ2-2; the listed D gene, TRBD2, was not tested against the DNA. Germline V gives CDR1 SQVTM, CDR2 ANQGSEA. Termini included, the CDR3 measures 14 amino acids. CDR3 sequence reads: CSADVAWGTGELLL.

Comment on this clonotype: A much larger clone sits a single nucleotide away, making a read error possible. The V call is TRBV20-1, the J call TRBJ2-7; 11 bases line up with TRBD2. Per the germline V gene, CDR1 is DFQATT and CDR2 is SNEGSKA (reference sequence). The CDR3 length is 15 residues. The CDR3 bases are TGCACTGCTAGACGGACTAGCGGGCTGACCTACGAGCAGTACTTC. Its translation is CTARRTSGLTYEQYF.

With regard to this clonotype: The junction shows a germline mismatch at one end, possibly a read error. The chain has TRBV12-3 or TRBV12-4 and TRBJ2-2; TRBD2 might be the D (5 bases). This CDR3 has 15 amino acids. This chain's CDR3 is CASSLQHGSAGELFF. The CDR3 nucleotides read TGTGCCAGCAGTCTCCAACATGGGAGCGCCGGGGAGTTGTTTTTT.

Comment on this clonotype: No conserved phenylalanine or tryptophan ends this CDR3, so it is likely a read error. The genes are TRBV29-1 and TRBJ2-5, with D tentatively TRBD1 (6 bases). CDR1 and CDR2 (germline): SQVTM, ANQGSEA. The CDR3 is made up of 16 amino acids. CDR3 nucleotides: TGCAGCGCCAAGTCCTACATCCAGACAGGTCAAGAGACTCAGTACTAC. Translating it yields CSAKSYIQTGQETQYY.

Ten or more counts support this clonotype. This chain links TRBV5-6 with TRBJ2-5; 9 positions agree with TRBD1. CDR3 size: 17 residues. CDR1 and CDR2 from the germline V gene are SGHDT and YYEEEE. V dropped 1 base and J dropped 5; count of bases not matched to a gene: 12. The CDR3 DNA is TGTGCCAGCAGCTTGTTACAGGGGGCTACCCTCGGGGAGACCCAGTACTTC. Translated: CASSLLQGATLGETQYF.

There are many counts of this clonotype. This chain joins TRBV29-1 and TRBJ1-2, with TRBD1 identical over 8 bases. This CDR3 region has 14 residues. With 2 bases clipped from V and 7 bases from J, the junction kept 9 bases outside the gene matches. Per germline, CDR1 SQVTM and CDR2 ANQGSEA. The CDR3 DNA is TGCAGCGTTGAAAATAGTGGACAGGGAAGTGGCTACACCTTC. Its translation: CSVENSGQGSGYTF. Complete variable domain (other parts from reference TRBV29-1 and TRBJ1-2): SAVISQKPSRDICQRGTSLTIQCQVDSQVTMMFWYRQQPGQSLTLIATANQGSEATYESGFVIDKFPISRPNLTFSTLTVSNMSPEDSSIYLCSVENSGQGSGYTFGSGTRLTVV.

Points on this clonotype: One junction end does not reproduce the germline sequence, and a read error may be involved. This chain uses TRBV12-3 or TRBV12-4 with TRBJ1-1, with no clear D. The CDR3 totals 15 residues. The CDR3 sequence: CASSLGRSMNTEAFF. CDR3 sequence (DNA): TGTGCTAGCAGTTTGGGGAGGAGCATGAACACTGAGGCTTTCTTT.